The entry below describes one T cell receptor (beta chain). Its antigen is not identified. The sample originates from a study of tumor-infiltrating lymphocytes in primary liver carcinoma. Overall study findings and caveats: Only about 8-24% of top clones spanned all five tumor regions.

The roughly 20-34 mg bulk tissue piece was not sorted before simultaneous RNA and DNA extraction. TCR beta cDNA was reverse-transcribed from 500 to 550 ng of total RNA. The reaction used a constant-region primer and ProtoScript II reverse transcriptase. Amplification in three nested multiplex PCR rounds with slightly modified ARM-PCR gave rise to TCR beta libraries. TCRdb re-called the multiplex PCR reads with MiXCR, one entry per CDR3 protein. In the table there are tens of thousands of distinct CDR3 sequences, roughly four fifths of which are singletons. Sequenced material: liver tumor tissue from sampling region 4. The subset is: tumor region T4, right-lateral pole. This clonotype was sampled from a man aged 40-55 years with primary liver carcinoma and hepatitis B virus infection.

In nucleotides, the CDR3 is TGTGCCAGCAGCTTCGAGCGTCAAGAGACCCAGTACTTC. This sequence encodes CASSFERQETQYF. The V call is TRBV11-1, the J call TRBJ2-5; D is unclear. CDR3 length equals 13 residues. In germline, CDR1 is SGHAT, CDR2 FQDESV (reference sequence). V was trimmed by 3 bases and J by 2 bases, leaving 7 bases between them.